Listed here are 22 T cell receptor beta chains from one sample, sequenced in a study of PD-L1 blockade in urothelial cancer. TCRdb's table, derived via immunoSEQ multiplex PCR, lists solely in-frame clones and lacks some. Of 20,000 to 25,000 clones in the sample, roughly 85% are singletons; the top ten hold around 3.3%. This specimen consisted of PBMCs, obtained around atezolizumab (anti-PD-L1) treatment. The receptors here all came from a man between 50 and 59 years old with urothelial cancer.

This clone appeared a single time. CDR3 sequence: CASTTSSGRQQFF. The CDR3 region has the DNA TGTGCCAGCACCACGAGTAGCGGGAGGCAGCAGTTCTTC. This chain joins TRBV6-5 and TRBJ2-1; 10 nucleotides match TRBD2. J lost 11 bases, V lost 7 bases, and 8 bases had no gene match. In germline, CDR1 is MNHEY, CDR2 SVGAGI. The CDR3 contains 13 residues.

The chain employs TRBV6-5 and TRBJ1-1, with 7 bases fitting TRBD1. The CDR3 is 14 residues long. Germline CDR1 MNHEY, CDR2 SVGAGI. V shed 4 bases, J shed 4 bases, and the junction held 6 bases outside the gene matches. DNA of the CDR3: TGTGCCAGCAGTTCGGACAGGTGGGGCACTGAAGCTTTCTTT. Protein product: CASSSDRWGTEAFF.

This chain uses TRBV19 with TRBJ1-6; 8 bases match TRBD1. Germline CDR1 reads LNHDA; CDR2 reads SQIVND (reference sequence). The J segment lost 8 bases and the V segment lost 8 bases, leaving 5 bases of the junction unmatched. CDR3 length: 13 residues. The chain's CDR3 is CASSGQGDSPLHF. CDR3 DNA sequence: TGTGCCAGTTCCGGACAGGGTGATTCACCCCTCCACTTT.

The chain is built from TRBV27 and TRBJ2-1; maybe TRBD2 (6 bases). Germline V gene data show CDR1 as MNHEY and CDR2 as SMNVEV (reference sequence). The CDR3 consists of 15 residues. Between the trimmed V and J ends, which lost 0 bases and 6 bases, there was a span of 12 bases. The CDR3 DNA is TGTGCCAGCAGTTTATCGCGAGGTAGCGGCAATGAGCAGTTCTTC. Its translation: CASSLSRGSGNEQFF.

The rearrangement uses TRBV25-1 and TRBJ1-2, with D possibly matching TRBD1 (6 bases). The germline V and J ends were trimmed by 2 bases and 4 bases, with 14 bases remaining between them. CDR1 is MGHDK and CDR2 is SYGVNS in the germline V gene. The CDR3 is 15 amino acids. In nucleotides, the CDR3 is TGTGCCAGCAGTGAAGGGGCAGGGGCACTCTATGGCTACACCTTC. Its protein is CASSEGAGALYGYTF.

This clone has just a few counts. J is TRBJ2-7 and V is TRBV7-9; the D gene is possibly TRBD2 (6 bases). The CDR3 runs 13 residues. Germline V gene lookup returns CDR1 SEHNR and CDR2 FQNEAQ (reference sequence). The V gene lost 1 base and the J gene lost 6 bases, with 10 bases spanning the gap. CDR3 region: CASSLGAGSEQYF. The CDR3 nucleotides are TGTGCCAGCAGCTTAGGTGCCGGGAGCGAGCAGTACTTC.

The rearrangement uses TRBV7-6 and TRBJ2-7; 10 nucleotides match TRBD1. This CDR3 comprises 15 residues. Germline CDR1 SGHVS, CDR2 FNYEAQ. The V segment lost 4 bases and the J segment 2 bases; nucleotides outside the gene matches: 5. The CDR3 DNA is TGTGCCAGCAGCTACGGACAGGGGGGACCCTACGAGCAGTACTTC. Translating gives CASSYGQGGPYEQYF.

The CDR3 protein is CASSPLSGGSTYNEQFF. The CDR3 DNA reads TGTGCCAGCTCACCACTTAGCGGGGGTTCAACCTACAATGAGCAGTTCTTC. The genes are TRBV18 and TRBJ2-1, with 9 bases that match TRBD2. This CDR3 has 17 residues. Germline V lookup: CDR1 KGHSH, CDR2 LQKENI. The V and J ends lost 1 base and 2 bases, in that order; junction bases with no gene match: 6.

The rearrangement links TRBV6-4 to TRBJ2-1; D is perhaps TRBD1 (7 bases). The CDR3 is 13 residues long. Germline lookup yields CDR1 MRHNA and CDR2 SNTAGT. V lost 4 bases and J 8 bases, leaving 12 bases between the germline ends. CDR3 coding DNA: TGTGCCAGCAGTGCCCAGGGGGGCGATGAGCAGTTCTTC. As protein: CASSAQGGDEQFF.

V gene TRBV6-1 combines with J gene TRBJ1-4, with 7 bases that match TRBD1. Germline trimming cut 7 bases from V and 5 bases from J; bases unmatched to any gene: 10. This CDR3 has 15 residues. Germline V gene data show CDR1 as MNHNS and CDR2 as SASEGT. The CDR3 region has the DNA TGTGCCAGCAAATCAGCAGGGGGATCAAATGAAAAACTGTTTTTT. It is translated as CASKSAGGSNEKLFF.

The chain is built from TRBV2 and TRBJ2-3, with 12 bases aligning to TRBD2. Looked up from germline, CDR1 is SNHLY and CDR2 is FYNNEI. The CDR3 has 15 amino acids. Unmatched junction bases numbered 7, after V lost 6 bases and J lost 6 bases. In DNA form, the CDR3 reads TGTGCCAGCAGGAGGACTAGCGGGGAAGCCGATACGCAGTATTTT. Amino acid sequence: CASRRTSGEADTQYF.

The rearrangement uses TRBV27 and TRBJ2-3; the D gene is possibly TRBD1 (6 bases). Trimming cost V 5 bases and J 5 bases, with 14 bases left between them. Germline-derived CDR1 and CDR2 are MNHEY and SMNVEV (reference sequence). The CDR3 length is 14 residues. The CDR3 spells CASSDRRFGDTQYF. In DNA, the CDR3 is TGTGCCAGCAGTGACAGGCGCTTCGGAGATACGCAGTATTTT.

J is TRBJ2-3 and V is TRBV7-2, with 9 bases aligning to TRBD2. Germline V gene lookup returns CDR1 SGHTA and CDR2 FQGNSA. V shed 3 bases and J 5 bases; nucleotides not matched to a gene: 6. CDR3 length equals 15 residues. The CDR3 loop is CASSLGGRAEDTQYF. The CDR3 DNA follows: TGTGCCAGCAGCTTGGGCGGGAGGGCCGAAGATACGCAGTATTTT.

The chain combines TRBV19 with TRBJ1-4, with 7 bases identical to TRBD1. This CDR3 is built from 14 residues. After removal of 9 bases from V and 0 bases from J, the junction contained 4 bases not matched to a gene. Germline loops: CDR1 LNHDA, CDR2 SQIVND (reference sequence). CDR3 nucleotide sequence: TGTGCCAGCCCTCAGGGGGCAACTAATGAAAAACTGTTTTTT. Translation: CASPQGATNEKLFF.

This clone has a handful of counts. The CDR3 nucleotides are TGTGCCAGCATCCCCTCGGGGTTAAGTCAGCCCCAGCATTTT. Its protein product is CASIPSGLSQPQHF. This chain joins TRBV6-1 and TRBJ1-5; no clear D gene. Germline assignment: CDR1 MNHNS and CDR2 SASEGT. CDR3 length: 14 amino acids. V was cut by 7 bases and J by 6 bases, with 16 bases left in between.

V is TRBV9 and J is TRBJ2-1, with TRBD1 matching 8 bases. Looked up from germline, CDR1 is SGDLS and CDR2 is YYNGEE. This CDR3 comprises 15 residues. V gave up 0 bases and J gave up 6 bases; unmatched junction bases: 5. The CDR3 sequence is CASSVADRGGNEQFF. CDR3 DNA sequence: TGTGCCAGCAGCGTAGCCGACAGGGGAGGCAATGAGCAGTTCTTC.

V usage is TRBV5-6 and J usage is TRBJ1-2; 7 bases are a match to TRBD1. With V trimmed by 4 bases and J by 2 bases, 5 bases remained unmatched. The CDR3 contains 14 residues. Germline V gene data show CDR1 as SGHDT and CDR2 as YYEEEE. The CDR3 DNA sequence: TGTGCCAGCAGCGTCGTACAGGGGAACTATGGCTACACCTTC. Its translation: CASSVVQGNYGYTF.

The chain links TRBV28 to TRBJ2-1; 9 bases map to TRBD2. V was clipped by 6 bases and J by 15 bases; unmatched bases: 18. This CDR3 contains 15 residues. Per germline, CDR1 MDHEN and CDR2 SYDVKM. For the CDR3, the DNA is TGTGCCAGCAGCCGCCTAGAGGCGGGAGGGCCTCTGCCGTTCTTC. Encoded protein: CASSRLEAGGPLPFF. Together with reference TRBV28 and TRBJ2-1, the CDR3 gives the full variable domain: DVKVTQSSRYLVKRTGEKVFLECVQDMDHENMFWYRQDPGLGLRLIYFSYDVKMKEKGDIPEGYSVSREKKERFSLILESASTNQTSMYLCASSRLEAGGPLPFFGPGTRLTVL.

The V call is TRBV9, the J call TRBJ2-1, with 16 nucleotides matching TRBD2. With V trimmed by 0 bases and J by 4 bases, 16 bases remained unmatched. Germline V gene data show CDR1 as SGDLS and CDR2 as YYNGEE. This CDR3 has 22 amino acids. DNA for the CDR3: TGTGCCAGCAGCGTAGCCTCAGGGGGCGCGGGACTAGCGGGAGGGGGGTACAATGAGCAGTTCTTC. Amino acids: CASSVASGGAGLAGGGYNEQFF. The full variable domain, with the rest looked up from reference TRBV9 and TRBJ2-1, is DSGVTQTPKHLITATGQRVTLRCSPRSGDLSVYWYQQSLDQGLQFLIQYYNGEERAKGNILERFSAQQFPDLHSELNLSSLELGDSALYFCASSVASGGAGLAGGGYNEQFFGPGTRLTVL.

The CDR3 DNA follows: TGTGCCTGGAGTAGTCCCCCAGACGAGCAGTACTTC. Translated: CAWSSPPDEQYF. V gene TRBV30 combines with J gene TRBJ2-7, with D unclear. The CDR3 runs 12 residues. Trimming removed 2 bases at V and 5 bases at J, with 10 bases between. Germline V gene lookup returns CDR1 GTSNPN and CDR2 SVGIG (reference sequence).

The J gene is TRBJ2-3, the V gene TRBV19; TRBD2 might be the D (7 bases). The germline CDR1 and CDR2 sequences are LNHDA and SQIVND (reference sequence). The CDR3 totals 16 residues. V dropped 2 bases and J dropped 0 bases, with 12 bases sitting between them. The CDR3 protein is CASSIWGGRSTDTQYF. CDR3 nucleotide sequence: TGTGCCAGTAGTATATGGGGGGGGCGAAGCACAGATACGCAGTATTTT.

V usage is TRBV7-8 and J usage is TRBJ2-2; 8 nucleotides align to TRBD2. This CDR3 contains 15 residues. Germline CDR1 and CDR2: SGHVS and FQNEAQ. With V trimmed by 1 base and J by 7 bases, 5 bases remained unmatched. The CDR3 nucleotides read TGTGCCAGCAGCTTAGTTTTAGCGGGACTCGGGGAGCTGTTTTTT. This gives the protein CASSLVLAGLGELFF.